This TCR beta chain originates from a study of shared clonotypes between healthy human individuals. TCRdb's table, derived via immunoSEQ multiplex PCR, lists solely in-frame clones and lacks some. The table lists over 400,000 clones, more than 95% of them singletons. The clonotype was recovered from a woman between 25 and 40 years old in good health. Sequenced: naive CD4+ T cells sorted from blood. Indicated subset: CD45RA+ positively selected.

CDR3 amino acids: CASSIAADNNYGYTF. CDR3 DNA: TGTGCCAGTAGCATTGCCGCGGATAATAACTATGGCTACACCTTC. This rearrangement joins TRBV19 to TRBJ1-2; D is uncertain. Germline loops: CDR1 LNHDA, CDR2 SQIVND (reference sequence). V was cut by 6 bases and J by 1 base, with 15 bases left in between. The CDR3 loop spans 15 amino acids.